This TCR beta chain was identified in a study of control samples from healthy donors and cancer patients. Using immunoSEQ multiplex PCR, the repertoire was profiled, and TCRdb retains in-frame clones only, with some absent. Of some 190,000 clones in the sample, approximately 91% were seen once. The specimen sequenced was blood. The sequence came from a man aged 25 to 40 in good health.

This chain's CDR3 is CASSHPRPSGGGYEQYF. CDR3 bases: TGTGCCAGCAGCCATCCGAGGCCTAGCGGGGGGGGCTACGAGCAGTACTTC. The genes are TRBV3-1 (or the pseudogene TRBV3-2) and TRBJ2-7; 12 bases line up with TRBD2. The germline V gene has CDR1 LGHDT and CDR2 YNNKEL (reference sequence). CDR3 size: 17 residues. Trimming cost V 3 bases and J 3 bases; bases outside gene matches: 9.